The rows below give T cell receptor beta chains drawn from one sample of a study of blood T cell repertoires in COVID-19. Profiling relied on immunoSEQ multiplex PCR, and the TCRdb table lists in-frame clones only, not all of them. Here the sample spans about 220,000 clones, roughly 85% being singletons. Sequencing was performed on peripheral blood. These receptors were collected from a woman in her 70s with COVID-19, enrolled during active disease. Both conserved end residues are trimmed from each CDR3. The order of the fields is clone size, J gene, V gene, D gene, CDR3 protein. The D gene is left open where the match is weak. The size of a clone is reported for some rows only, either as once, few or many, or as a class for expanded clones.

abundance: .
j_gene: TRBJ1-1
v_gene: TRBV12-5
d_gene: .
CDR3aa: ASGTRENTEAF

abundance: .
j_gene: TRBJ2-4
v_gene: TRBV25-1
d_gene: TRBD1
CDR3aa: ASSQWDSKNIQY

abundance: .
j_gene: TRBJ1-1
v_gene: TRBV2
d_gene: .
CDR3aa: ASSVGGRGRKF

abundance: .
j_gene: TRBJ1-6
v_gene: TRBV23-1
d_gene: .
CDR3aa: ASSQSLQGESPLH

abundance: once
j_gene: TRBJ1-5
v_gene: TRBV19
d_gene: TRBD1
CDR3aa: ASSLTGSNQPQH

abundance: .
j_gene: TRBJ1-3
v_gene: TRBV5-6
d_gene: .
CDR3aa: ASSLIGDTGNTIY

abundance: once
j_gene: TRBJ1-1
v_gene: TRBV2
d_gene: TRBD1
CDR3aa: ASRVGQGATRWDTEAF

abundance: .
j_gene: TRBJ2-1
v_gene: TRBV7-6
d_gene: TRBD2
CDR3aa: ASSSELAGGLGNEQF

abundance: .
j_gene: TRBJ2-5
v_gene: TRBV19
d_gene: TRBD2
CDR3aa: ASSGLAGGQETQY

abundance: .
j_gene: TRBJ1-6
v_gene: TRBV19
d_gene: .
CDR3aa: ASTRTSQSSYNSPLH

abundance: .
j_gene: TRBJ1-3
v_gene: TRBV3-1/TRBV3-2
d_gene: .
CDR3aa: ASSLSPGSGNTIY

abundance: .
j_gene: TRBJ1-2
v_gene: TRBV6-5
d_gene: .
CDR3aa: ASSQLQGYGYT

abundance: once
j_gene: TRBJ1-4
v_gene: TRBV12-5
d_gene: TRBD1
CDR3aa: ASGSSRGQGATNEKLF

abundance: .
j_gene: TRBJ1-2
v_gene: TRBV6-2/TRBV6-3
d_gene: TRBD1
CDR3aa: ASSYSKGTVYGYT